Given below is one TCR beta chain in context. Its antigen is as yet unknown. The CDR3 is made up of 15 amino acids. CDR1 and CDR2 from the germline V gene are MNHNS and SASEGT. V was cut by 8 bases and J by 1 base, with 17 bases left in between. TCRdb recomputed calls from the 5' RACE reads with MiXCR, one row per CDR3 protein. Of 400,000 to 550,000 distinct CDR3 sequences in the sample, more than 20% are singletons; the top ten hold roughly an eighth. This record comes from a study of T-cell memory formation after mild COVID-19. General observations from the study: Chiefly within CM and EM were the contracting CD4+ clones; CD8+ ones were within EMRA. While clones contracting from day 15 to 85 were balanced between CD4 and CD8, later expanders leaned CD4+.

The TCR was taken from an adult woman who had mild COVID-19 (a few samples of this study predate the infection). Cell type and time point are not known. Sequences were obtained from PBMCs or a T cell subset sorted from them (not recorded which). The chain is built from TRBV6-1 and TRBJ2-5, with D perhaps given as TRBD1 or TRBD2 (5 bases each). CDR3 nucleotides: TGTGCCAGCTCCGTCACTAGGGGTGCCCAAGAGACCCAGTACTTC. Translating it yields CASSVTRGAQETQYF.